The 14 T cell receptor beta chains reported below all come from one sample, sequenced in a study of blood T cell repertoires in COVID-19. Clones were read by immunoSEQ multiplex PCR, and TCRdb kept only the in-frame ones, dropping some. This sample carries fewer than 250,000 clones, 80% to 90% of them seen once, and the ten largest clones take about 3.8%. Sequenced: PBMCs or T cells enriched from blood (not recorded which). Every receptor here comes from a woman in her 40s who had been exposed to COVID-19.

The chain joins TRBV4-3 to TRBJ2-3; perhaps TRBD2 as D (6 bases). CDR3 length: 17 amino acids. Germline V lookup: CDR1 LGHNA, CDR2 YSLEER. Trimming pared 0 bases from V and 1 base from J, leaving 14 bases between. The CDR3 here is CASSQEALAFRTDTQYF. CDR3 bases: TGCGCCAGCAGCCAAGAGGCACTAGCATTCCGCACAGATACGCAGTATTTT.

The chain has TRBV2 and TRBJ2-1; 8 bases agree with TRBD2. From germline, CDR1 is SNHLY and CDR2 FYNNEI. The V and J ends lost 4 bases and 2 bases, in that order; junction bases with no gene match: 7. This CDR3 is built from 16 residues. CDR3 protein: CASSVERGSTYNEQFF. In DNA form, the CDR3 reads TGTGCCAGCAGTGTTGAGCGGGGGAGTACCTACAATGAGCAGTTCTTC.

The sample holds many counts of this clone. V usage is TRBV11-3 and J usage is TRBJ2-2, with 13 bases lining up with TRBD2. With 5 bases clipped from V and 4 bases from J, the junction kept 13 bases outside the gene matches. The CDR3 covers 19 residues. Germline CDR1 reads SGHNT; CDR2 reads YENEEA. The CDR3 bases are TGTGCCAGCAGCCCGAGACCCGGACTAGCGGGGGCGACCACCGGGGAGCTGTTTTTT. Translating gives CASSPRPGLAGATTGELFF. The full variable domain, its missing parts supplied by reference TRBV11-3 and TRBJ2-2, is EAGVVQSPRYKIIEKKQPVAFWCNPISGHNTLYWYLQNLGQGPELLIRYENEEAVDDSQLPKDRFSAERLKGVDSTLKIQPAELGDSAVYLCASSPRPGLAGATTGELFFGEGSRLTVL.

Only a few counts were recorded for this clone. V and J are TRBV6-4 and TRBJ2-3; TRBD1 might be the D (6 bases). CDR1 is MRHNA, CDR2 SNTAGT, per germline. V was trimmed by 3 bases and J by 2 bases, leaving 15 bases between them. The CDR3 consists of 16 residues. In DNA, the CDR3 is TGTGCCAGCAGTGATGTTGTGGGGGCCTCCACAGATACGCAGTATTTT. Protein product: CASSDVVGASTDTQYF.

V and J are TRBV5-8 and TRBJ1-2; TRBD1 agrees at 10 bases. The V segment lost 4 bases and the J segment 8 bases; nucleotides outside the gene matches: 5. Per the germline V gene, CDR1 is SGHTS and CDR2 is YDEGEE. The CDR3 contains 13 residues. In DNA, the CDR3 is TGTGCCAGCAGCCAGGGACAGGGGAGGGGCTACACCTTC. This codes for CASSQGQGRGYTF.

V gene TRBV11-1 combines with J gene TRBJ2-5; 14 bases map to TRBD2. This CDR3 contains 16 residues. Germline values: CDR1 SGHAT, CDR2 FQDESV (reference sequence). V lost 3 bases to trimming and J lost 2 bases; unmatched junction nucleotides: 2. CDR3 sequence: CASSFGLAGGQETQYF. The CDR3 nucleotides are TGTGCCAGCAGCTTCGGACTAGCGGGGGGTCAAGAGACCCAGTACTTC.

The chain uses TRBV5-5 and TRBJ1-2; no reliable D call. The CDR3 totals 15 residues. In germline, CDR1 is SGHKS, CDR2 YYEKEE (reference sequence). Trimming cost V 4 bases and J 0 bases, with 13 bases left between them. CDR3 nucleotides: TGTGCCAGCAGCCCCAGATTTAAAGCTAACTATGGCTACACCTTC. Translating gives CASSPRFKANYGYTF.

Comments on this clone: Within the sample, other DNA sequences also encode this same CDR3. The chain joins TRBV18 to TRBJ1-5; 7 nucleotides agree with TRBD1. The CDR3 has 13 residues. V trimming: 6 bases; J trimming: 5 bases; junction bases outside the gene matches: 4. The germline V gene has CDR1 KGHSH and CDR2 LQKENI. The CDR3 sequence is CASSPGQDQPQHF. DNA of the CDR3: TGTGCCAGCTCCCCCGGACAGGATCAGCCCCAGCATTTT.

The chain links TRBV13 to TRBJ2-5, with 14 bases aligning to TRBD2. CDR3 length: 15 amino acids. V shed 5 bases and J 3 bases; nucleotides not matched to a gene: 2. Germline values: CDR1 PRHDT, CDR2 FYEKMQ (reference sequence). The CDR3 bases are TGTGCCAGCAGCGTGGGACTAGCGGGGGAAGAGACCCAGTACTTC. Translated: CASSVGLAGEETQYF.

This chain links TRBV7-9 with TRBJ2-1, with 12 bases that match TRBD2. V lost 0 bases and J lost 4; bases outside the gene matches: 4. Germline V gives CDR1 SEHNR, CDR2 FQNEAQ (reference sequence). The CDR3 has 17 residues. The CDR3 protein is CASSLAWTSGIYNEQFF. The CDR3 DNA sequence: TGTGCCAGCAGCTTAGCGTGGACTAGCGGGATTTACAATGAGCAGTTCTTC.

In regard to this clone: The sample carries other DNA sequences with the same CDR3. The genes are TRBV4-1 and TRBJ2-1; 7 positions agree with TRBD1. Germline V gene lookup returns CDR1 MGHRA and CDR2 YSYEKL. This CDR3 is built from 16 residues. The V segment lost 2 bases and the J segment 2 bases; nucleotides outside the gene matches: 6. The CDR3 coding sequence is TGCGCCAGCAGCCAACCCGACAGGGCGCCCTACAATGAGCAGTTCTTC. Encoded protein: CASSQPDRAPYNEQFF.

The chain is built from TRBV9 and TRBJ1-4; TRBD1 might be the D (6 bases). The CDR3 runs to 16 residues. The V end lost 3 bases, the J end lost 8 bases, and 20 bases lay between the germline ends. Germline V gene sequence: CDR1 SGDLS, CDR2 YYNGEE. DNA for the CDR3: TGTGCCAGCAGCGGCCAATCGGGGACAAGTCGCGAAAAACTGTTTTTT. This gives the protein CASSGQSGTSREKLFF.

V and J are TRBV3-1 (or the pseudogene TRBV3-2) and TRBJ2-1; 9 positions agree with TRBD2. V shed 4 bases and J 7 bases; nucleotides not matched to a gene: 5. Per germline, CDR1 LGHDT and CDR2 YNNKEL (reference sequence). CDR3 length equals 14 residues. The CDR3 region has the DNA TGTGCCAGCAGCCTGGCGGGGGGGCAGAATGAGCAGTTCTTC. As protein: CASSLAGGQNEQFF.

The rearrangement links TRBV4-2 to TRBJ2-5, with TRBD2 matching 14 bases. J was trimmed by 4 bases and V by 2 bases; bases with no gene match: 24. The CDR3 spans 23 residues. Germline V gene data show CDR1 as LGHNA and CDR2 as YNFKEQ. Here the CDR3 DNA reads TGTGCCAGCAGCCAAAACCCCCGAGGCCGCCCGACGACTAGCGGGGGGGCCAGAGAGACCCAGTACTTC. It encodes CASSQNPRGRPTTSGGARETQYF.